This note documents a single T cell receptor (beta chain) sequence. Some clones are missing from TCRdb's copy, which holds only in-frame ones; the method was immunoSEQ multiplex PCR. The sample holds about 170,000 clones; around 83% are singletons and the top ten take less than 4%. These data come from a study of blood T cell repertoires in COVID-19. Study overall: Nucleic acid was either cDNA or gDNA, and it came from T cells, B-cell-depleted T cells, or PBMCs.

The CDR3 runs 19 residues. Germline V CDR1 and CDR2: MNHEY, SVGEGT. The ends were cut back, 2 bases at V and 1 base at J, with 21 bases in the middle. Allocation to cohorts depended on clinical history reported by the participants. The genes are TRBV6-2 or TRBV6-3 and TRBJ1-5; D is uncertain. This TCR was recovered from a woman in her 50s in a cohort exposed to, infected with or recovered from COVID-19 (not recorded which). The sample consisted of PBMCs or T cells enriched from blood (not recorded which). The CDR3 DNA reads TGTGCCAGCAGTTACGCGGGCAGAGAGGGCCAGAAAAGCAATCAGCCCCAGCATTTT. Translated, it gives CASSYAGREGQKSNQPQHF.